These 19 T cell receptor beta chains share one sample of origin, sequenced in a study of vaccination effects on CD4 cells after COVID-19. Peptide-pool stimulation followed by sequencing identified expanded antigen-specific CD4+ clonotypes in the ViraFEST assay. Investigators separated out CD4+ T cells once around 11 days of culture had passed. Participants each got two BNT162b2 or mRNA-1273 vaccine doses. These receptors' targets are unknown. Profiling relied on immunoSEQ multiplex PCR, and the TCRdb table lists in-frame clones only, not all of them. The repertoire consists of about 80,000 clones, with 77% occurring once and the leading ten covering 1.1%. The material was CD4+ T cells from PBMCs cultured with HCoV-OC43 spike peptides, obtained after COVID-19 vaccination. Subset denoted: HCoV-OC43 spike overlapping peptide pool stimulation. Receptors originate from a human donor who received a COVID-19 vaccine.

The chain joins TRBV9 to TRBJ2-3; 10 positions match TRBD2. The CDR3 is 15 amino acids. Germline CDR1 is SGDLS and CDR2 is YYNGEE. Trimming cost V 3 bases and J 4 bases; bases outside gene matches: 5. The CDR3 here is CASSGKRGGADTQYF. Here the CDR3 DNA reads TGTGCCAGCAGCGGAAAGCGGGGGGGCGCAGATACGCAGTATTTT.

The V gene is TRBV3-1 (or the pseudogene TRBV3-2), the J gene TRBJ1-5, with a tentative D call TRBD1 (6 bases). Germline CDR1 LGHDT, CDR2 YNNKEL (reference sequence). The germline V and J ends were trimmed by 4 bases and 0 bases, with 10 bases remaining between them. The CDR3 has 15 amino acids. The CDR3 nucleotides read TGTGCCAGCAGCCCCCGGGACATTAGCAATCAGCCCCAGCATTTT. This gives the protein CASSPRDISNQPQHF.

This clone was detected a few times. J is TRBJ2-3 and V is TRBV28, with 14 nucleotides matching TRBD2. This CDR3 has 19 residues. Germline loops: CDR1 MDHEN, CDR2 SYDVKM. J was trimmed by 3 bases and V by 6 bases; bases with no gene match: 14. CDR3 DNA sequence: TGTGCCAGCAGGCTCCGAGGACTAGCGGGGGGAACGAATACAGATACGCAGTATTTT. It codes for CASRLRGLAGGTNTDTQYF.

This clone appeared a few times. This chain connects TRBV10-3 to TRBJ1-5; D is unresolved. Germline V gives CDR1 ENHRY, CDR2 SYGVKD. The CDR3 has 13 amino acids. V was clipped by 5 bases and J by 6 bases, with 11 bases between them. The CDR3 bases are TGTGCCATCAGTAGCGACGGAAGTCAGCCCCAGCATTTT. This sequence encodes CAISSDGSQPQHF.

J is TRBJ2-5 and V is TRBV5-1; D is possibly TRBD1 (7 bases). V lost 5 bases and J 5 bases, leaving 19 bases between the germline ends. This CDR3 is built from 15 residues. The germline CDR1 and CDR2 sequences are SGHRS and YFSETQ. Written as DNA, the CDR3 is TGCGCCAGCAGTCCAGGGGGAGGAAGCCTTGAGACCCAGTACTTC. Protein sequence: CASSPGGGSLETQYF.

The chain employs TRBV7-9 and TRBJ2-5; 8 bases fit TRBD1. Germline CDR1 reads SEHNR; CDR2 reads FQNEAQ (reference sequence). CDR3 length equals 18 residues. The V gene end was trimmed by 3 bases and the J gene end by 0 bases; junction bases not matched to a gene: 12. CDR3 sequence: CASSFPPSQGANQETQYF. In DNA form, the CDR3 reads TGTGCCAGCAGCTTTCCCCCGAGTCAGGGGGCGAACCAAGAGACCCAGTACTTC.

The rearrangement links TRBV25-1 to TRBJ2-1; 11 bases map to TRBD2. CDR1 is MGHDK, CDR2 SYGVNS, per germline. The CDR3 length is 17 residues. The ends lost 1 base at V and 7 bases at J; junction bases unmatched: 9. CDR3 bases: TGTGCCAGCAGTGAATTCCGAACTAGCGGGGGAAGGAATGAGCAGTTCTTC. This translates into CASSEFRTSGGRNEQFF.

The rearrangement links TRBV9 to TRBJ2-6, with a weak D call TRBD1 (6 bases). Germline CDR1 reads SGDLS; CDR2 reads YYNGEE. V lost 4 bases and J lost 2, with 13 bases in between. This CDR3 has 16 amino acids. In DNA form, the CDR3 reads TGTGCCAGCAGCCCCGACGAGGGGGCTGGGGCCAACGTCCTGACTTTC. It specifies CASSPDEGAGANVLTF.

The chain recombines TRBV7-3 with TRBJ2-5; D could derive from TRBD1 or TRBD2 (5 bases each). In germline, CDR1 is SGHTA, CDR2 FQGTGA. Trimming took 5 bases from V and 5 from J, leaving 27 bases between them. The CDR3 is 18 residues long. The CDR3 region is CASSPKPNPGPLMETQYF. Written as DNA, the CDR3 is TGTGCCAGCAGCCCTAAACCTAATCCGGGGCCGCTAATGGAGACCCAGTACTTC.

The rearrangement links TRBV4-1 to TRBJ2-3; TRBD1 matches 9 bases. The CDR3 runs 15 residues. V gave up 3 bases and J gave up 4 bases; unmatched junction bases: 5. Germline CDR1 and CDR2: MGHRA and YSYEKL. This CDR3 reads CASSQTGGPADTQYF. CDR3 bases: TGCGCCAGCAGCCAGACAGGGGGGCCCGCAGATACGCAGTATTTT.

This clone showed up just a few times. The gene calls are TRBV18 and TRBJ2-1; D is possibly TRBD1 or TRBD2 (5 bases each). Trimming shortened V by 3 bases and J by 4 bases, and 10 bases separated the two germline ends. CDR1 is KGHSH and CDR2 is LQKENI in the germline V gene. The CDR3 has 14 residues. The CDR3 here is CASSPGTEYNEQFF. The CDR3, as DNA: TGTGCCAGCTCACCTGGGACGGAATACAATGAGCAGTTCTTC.

The rearrangement links TRBV5-1 to TRBJ2-7; 12 bases fit TRBD1. The CDR3 totals 15 residues. Trimming cost V 2 bases and J 7 bases; bases outside gene matches: 7. CDR1 is SGHRS and CDR2 is YFSETQ in the germline V gene. The CDR3 nucleotides are TGCGCCAGCAGCTTCTCGGGACAGGGGGCGAGTGAGCAGTACGTC. It codes for CASSFSGQGASEQYV.

V and J are TRBV6-1 and TRBJ2-1, with D unresolved. The CDR3 consists of 11 residues. Germline loops: CDR1 MNHNS, CDR2 SASEGT. V was clipped by 6 bases and J by 7 bases, with 7 bases between them. CDR3 amino acids: CASSRRNEQFF. CDR3 DNA: TGTGCCAGCAGCCGCCGAAATGAGCAGTTCTTC.

The V gene is TRBV5-1, the J gene TRBJ1-1, with D possibly matching TRBD1 (5 bases). Germline-derived CDR1 and CDR2 are SGHRS and YFSETQ. The CDR3 covers 15 residues. The germline V and J ends were trimmed by 4 bases and 1 base, with 14 bases remaining between them. CDR3 sequence reads: CASSQVDSRNTEAFF. CDR3 in DNA: TGCGCCAGCAGCCAGGTCGACAGCCGGAACACTGAAGCTTTCTTT.

The chain employs TRBV5-1 and TRBJ1-2; 12 nucleotides align to TRBD1. The trim removed 4 bases at V and 4 bases at J, leaving 2 bases unmatched. Germline V CDR1 and CDR2: SGHRS, YFSETQ. This CDR3 comprises 14 residues. The CDR3 here is CASSAGQGAYGYTF. The CDR3 nucleotides read TGCGCCAGCAGCGCGGGACAGGGGGCCTATGGCTACACCTTC.

This clone was counted a few times. The chain recombines TRBV28 with TRBJ1-3, with 7 bases aligning to TRBD1. Germline lookup yields CDR1 MDHEN and CDR2 SYDVKM. V lost 9 bases to trimming and J lost 0 bases; unmatched junction nucleotides: 8. The CDR3 has 15 residues. The CDR3 sequence is CASFPGQISGNTIYF. The CDR3 nucleotides read TGTGCCAGTTTCCCGGGACAGATCTCTGGAAACACCATATATTTT.

This chain joins TRBV7-2 and TRBJ1-4; perhaps TRBD1 as D (6 bases). Germline V gene sequence: CDR1 SGHTA, CDR2 FQGNSA. The CDR3 sequence is 14 residues long. V dropped 2 bases and J dropped 5 bases, with 9 bases sitting between them. In DNA, the CDR3 is TGTGCCAGCAGCTTAACTACAGGGAATGAAAAACTGTTTTTT. Residues: CASSLTTGNEKLFF. Complete variable domain (other parts from reference TRBV7-2 and TRBJ1-4): GAGVSQSPSNKVTEKGKDVELRCDPISGHTALYWYRQSLGQGLEFLIYFQGNSAPDKSGLPSDRFSAERTGGSVSTLTIQRTQQEDSAVYLCASSLTTGNEKLFFGSGTQLSVL.

The CDR3 region has the DNA TGTGCTAGTGGTTTGAGCTACGGGGGGGGAACCGGGGAGCTGTTTTTT. Protein sequence: CASGLSYGGGTGELFF. The rearrangement joins TRBV12-5 to TRBJ2-2, with 8 bases identical to TRBD2. Trimming took 2 bases from V and 5 from J; bases not matched to a gene: 7. The CDR3 contains 16 residues. Germline loops: CDR1 LGHNT, CDR2 FRNRAP.

This clone appeared a few times. J is TRBJ2-3 and V is TRBV11-2; 7 nucleotides align to TRBD2. Germline lookup yields CDR1 SGHAT and CDR2 FQNNGV. The CDR3 has 14 amino acids. The J segment lost 6 bases and the V segment lost 5 bases, leaving 8 bases of the junction unmatched. CDR3 in amino acids: CASSPGTTADTQYF. CDR3 in DNA: TGTGCCAGCAGCCCCGGGACTACCGCGGATACGCAGTATTTT.